This T cell receptor beta chain was found in a study of cytomegalovirus exposure and HLA in healthy donors. As for the study in general: Researchers found that 81% of 300 to 450 genotyped donors fell within the Caucasian-associated ancestry cluster.

Germline V gives CDR1 SEHNR, CDR2 FQNEAQ (reference sequence). The length of the CDR3 is 15 residues. The V and J ends lost 1 base and 10 bases respectively, with 19 bases between them. In the PCR, 60 Vbeta and 13 Jbeta primers were used. Clones were read by immunoSEQ multiplex PCR, and TCRdb kept only the in-frame ones, dropping some. Of 150,000 to 200,000 clones listed, approximately 59% were seen once; the top ten hold around 3%. The rearrangement joins TRBV7-9 to TRBJ2-5; D might be TRBD1 (7 bases). The origin of this receptor is a middle-aged man in good health and CMV-seronegative. The source material was PBMCs. The CDR3 region has the DNA TGTGCCAGCAGCTTAGTTACGGCAGGGGGAGGTGACCAGTACTTC. Protein product: CASSLVTAGGGDQYF. The variable domain in full, completed from reference TRBV7-9 and TRBJ2-5, reads DTGVSQNPRHKITKRGQNVTFRCDPISEHNRLYWYRQTLGQGPEFLTYFQNEAQLEKSRLLSDRFSAERPKGSFSTLEIQRTEQGDSAMYLCASSLVTAGGGDQYFGPGTRLLVL.